This T cell receptor (beta chain) appears in the sequencing data of a study of OX40 agonist ivuxolimab in advanced cancers. The V gene end was trimmed by 1 base and the J gene end by 3 bases; junction bases not matched to a gene: 12. The CDR3 totals 18 residues. The germline gives CDR1 MDHEN, CDR2 SYDVKM. Sequencing was performed with immunoSEQ multiplex PCR; in TCRdb, only in-frame clones are kept and a portion is missing. This table has under 100,000 clones, 84% appearing once. This chain connects TRBV28 to TRBJ1-5; 7 bases match TRBD1. The origin of this receptor is an adult with an advanced solid tumor such as melanoma, head and neck, liver or kidney cancer. The specimen was CD4+ or CD8+ T cells sorted from blood, collected in a trial of the OX40 agonist ivuxolimab. This chain's CDR3 is CASSLYLGSTGNNQPQHF. CDR3 nucleotides: TGTGCCAGCAGTTTATATCTGGGGTCGACAGGGAACAATCAGCCCCAGCATTTT. The full variable domain, its missing parts supplied by reference TRBV28 and TRBJ1-5, is DVKVTQSSRYLVKRTGEKVFLECVQDMDHENMFWYRQDPGLGLRLIYFSYDVKMKEKGDIPEGYSVSREKKERFSLILESASTNQTSMYLCASSLYLGSTGNNQPQHFGDGTRLSIL.